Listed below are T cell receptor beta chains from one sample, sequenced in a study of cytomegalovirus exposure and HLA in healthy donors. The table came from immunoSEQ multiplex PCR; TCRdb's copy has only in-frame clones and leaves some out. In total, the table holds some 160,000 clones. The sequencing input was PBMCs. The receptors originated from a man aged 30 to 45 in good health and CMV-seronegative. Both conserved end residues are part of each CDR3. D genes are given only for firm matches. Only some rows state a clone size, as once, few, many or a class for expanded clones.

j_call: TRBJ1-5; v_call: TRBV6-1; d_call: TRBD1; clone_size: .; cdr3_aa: CASSSRDRGIQPQHF; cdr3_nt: TGTGCCAGCAGTAGCCGGGACAGGGGGATTCAGCCCCAGCATTTT
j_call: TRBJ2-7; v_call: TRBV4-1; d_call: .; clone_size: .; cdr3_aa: CASSQETTVSSYEQYF; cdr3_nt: TGCGCCAGCAGCCAAGAAACGACAGTTAGCTCCTACGAGCAGTACTTC
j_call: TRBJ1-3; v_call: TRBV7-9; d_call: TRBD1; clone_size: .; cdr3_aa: CASSLRGGLGNTIYF; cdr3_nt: TGTGCCAGCAGCTTAAGAGGGGGCCTCGGAAACACCATATATTTT
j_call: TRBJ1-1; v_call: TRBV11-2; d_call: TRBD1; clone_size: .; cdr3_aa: CASSPDRGGEAFF; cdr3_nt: TGTGCCAGCAGCCCGGACAGGGGAGGTGAAGCTTTCTTT
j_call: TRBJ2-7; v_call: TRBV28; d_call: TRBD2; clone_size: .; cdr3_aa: CASRPGLAELYEQYF; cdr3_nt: TGTGCCAGCAGGCCTGGACTAGCGGAACTCTACGAGCAGTACTTC
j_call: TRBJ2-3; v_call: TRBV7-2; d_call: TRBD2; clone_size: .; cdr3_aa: CASSLAPGGGTQYF; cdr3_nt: TGTGCCAGCAGCTTAGCCCCGGGAGGGGGAACGCAGTATTTT
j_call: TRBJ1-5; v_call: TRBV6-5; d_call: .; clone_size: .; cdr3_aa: CASSYGHRGNQPQHF; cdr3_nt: TGTGCCAGCAGTTACGGTCACAGGGGCAATCAGCCCCAGCATTTT
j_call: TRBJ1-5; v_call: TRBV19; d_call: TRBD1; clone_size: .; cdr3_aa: CASSPHSGQSHQPQHF; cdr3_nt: TGTGCCAGTAGTCCCCACTCGGGACAGTCCCATCAGCCCCAGCATTTT
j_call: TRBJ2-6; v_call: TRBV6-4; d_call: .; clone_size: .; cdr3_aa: CASSDGGRSGANVLTF; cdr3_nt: TGTGCCAGCAGTGACGGTGGGCGCTCTGGGGCCAACGTCCTGACTTTC
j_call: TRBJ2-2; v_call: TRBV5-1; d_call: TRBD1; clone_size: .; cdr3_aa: CASSIGQGRNTGELFF; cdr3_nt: TGCGCCAGCAGCATAGGACAGGGAAGAAATACCGGGGAGCTGTTTTTT
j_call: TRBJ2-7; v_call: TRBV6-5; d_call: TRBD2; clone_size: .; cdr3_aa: CASSYRLAASYEQYF; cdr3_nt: TGTGCCAGCAGTTACCGGCTAGCGGCCTCCTACGAGCAGTACTTC
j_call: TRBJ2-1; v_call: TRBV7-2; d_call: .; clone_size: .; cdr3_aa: CASSGRTGPRQYNEQFF; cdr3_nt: TGTGCCAGCAGCGGCCGTACAGGACCCCGACAGTACAATGAGCAGTTCTTC
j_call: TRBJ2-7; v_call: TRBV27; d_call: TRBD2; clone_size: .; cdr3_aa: CASSLAGASYEQYF; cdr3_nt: TGTGCCAGCAGTTTAGCGGGAGCCTCCTACGAGCAGTACTTC
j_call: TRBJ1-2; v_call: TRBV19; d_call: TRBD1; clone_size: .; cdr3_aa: CASLTTQGGQANYGYTF; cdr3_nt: TGTGCCAGTCTTACCACCCAGGGGGGACAGGCGAACTATGGCTACACCTTC
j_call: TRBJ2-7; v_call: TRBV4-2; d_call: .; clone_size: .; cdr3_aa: CASSQSQTDDFQGQYF; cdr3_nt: TGTGCCAGCAGCCAATCACAGACCGATGACTTCCAGGGGCAGTACTTC
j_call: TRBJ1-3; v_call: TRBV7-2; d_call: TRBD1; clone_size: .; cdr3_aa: CASSFYRGQAGGNTIYF; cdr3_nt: TGTGCCAGCAGCTTCTACAGGGGGCAGGCAGGTGGAAACACCATATATTTT
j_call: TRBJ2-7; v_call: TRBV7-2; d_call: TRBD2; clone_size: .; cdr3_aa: CASSFLAGDSYEQYF; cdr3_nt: TGTGCCAGCAGCTTCCTAGCGGGAGATTCCTACGAGCAGTACTTC
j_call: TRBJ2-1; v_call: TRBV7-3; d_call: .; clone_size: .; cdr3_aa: CASSLTGPVDEQFF; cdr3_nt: TGTGCCAGCAGCTTAACGGGGCCGGTCGATGAGCAGTTCTTC
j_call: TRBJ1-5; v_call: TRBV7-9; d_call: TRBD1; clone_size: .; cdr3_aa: CASSPRGSNQPQHF; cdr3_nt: TGTGCCAGCAGCCCCAGGGGGAGCAATCAGCCCCAGCATTTT
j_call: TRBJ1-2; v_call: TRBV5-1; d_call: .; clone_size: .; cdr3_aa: CASSGLPGLSPGYTF; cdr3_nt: TGCGCCAGCAGCGGACTTCCGGGACTAAGCCCCGGCTACACCTTC
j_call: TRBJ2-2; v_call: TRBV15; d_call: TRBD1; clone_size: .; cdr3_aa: CATSRGPGQGIPGELFF; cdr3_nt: TGTGCCACCAGCAGAGGCCCGGGACAGGGTATCCCCGGGGAGCTGTTTTTT
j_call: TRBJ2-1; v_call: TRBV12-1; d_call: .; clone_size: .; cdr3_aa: CASSNPPGQGLYEQFF; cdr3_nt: TGTGCCAGCAGCAATCCGCCGGGACAGGGCCTTTATGAGCAGTTCTTC
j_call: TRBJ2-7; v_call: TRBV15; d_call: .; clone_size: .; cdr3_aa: CATSSSISYPSYEQYF; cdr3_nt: TGTGCCACCAGCAGTTCTATCTCCTATCCTTCCTACGAGCAGTACTTC
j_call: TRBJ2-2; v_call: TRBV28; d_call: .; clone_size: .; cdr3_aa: CASLPTRGVPGELFF; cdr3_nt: TGTGCCAGCCTACCGACTCGCGGGGTCCCCGGGGAGCTGTTTTTT
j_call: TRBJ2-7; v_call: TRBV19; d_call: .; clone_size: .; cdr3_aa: CASSILPGLSYEQYF; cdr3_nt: TGTGCCAGTAGTATATTGCCAGGTCTGTCCTACGAGCAGTACTTC
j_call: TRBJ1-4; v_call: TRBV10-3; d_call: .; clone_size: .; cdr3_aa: CAISESQGSNEKLFF; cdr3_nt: TGTGCCATCAGTGAATCCCAGGGTTCTAATGAAAAACTGTTTTTT
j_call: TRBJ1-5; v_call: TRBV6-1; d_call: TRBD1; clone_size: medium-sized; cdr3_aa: CASSEEGTVQPQHF; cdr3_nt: TGTGCCAGCAGTGAAGAGGGGACAGTTCAGCCCCAGCATTTT
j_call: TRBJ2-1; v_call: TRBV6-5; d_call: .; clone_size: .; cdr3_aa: CASRGRDSLHEQFF; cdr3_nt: TGTGCCAGCAGGGGCCGGGACTCCCTTCATGAGCAGTTCTTC
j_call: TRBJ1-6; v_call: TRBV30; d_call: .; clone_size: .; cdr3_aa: CAWMMEGNSPLHF; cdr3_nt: TGTGCCTGGATGATGGAGGGGAATTCACCCCTCCACTTT
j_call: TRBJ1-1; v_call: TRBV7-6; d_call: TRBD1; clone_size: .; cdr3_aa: CASSTRDRGEAFF; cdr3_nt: TGTGCCAGCAGCACTCGGGACAGGGGGGAAGCTTTCTTT
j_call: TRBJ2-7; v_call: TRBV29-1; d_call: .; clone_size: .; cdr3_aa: CRDSGTPSYEQYF; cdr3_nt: TGCAGAGATTCCGGGACTCCTTCCTACGAGCAGTACTTC
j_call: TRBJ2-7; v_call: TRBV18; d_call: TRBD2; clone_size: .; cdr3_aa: CASSQGLAGDEQYF; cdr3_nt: TGTGCCAGCTCACAGGGACTAGCGGGGGACGAGCAGTACTTC
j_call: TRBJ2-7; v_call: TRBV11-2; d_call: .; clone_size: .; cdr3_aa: CASSLASPYEQYF; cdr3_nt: TGTGCCAGCAGCCTAGCCTCCCCCTACGAGCAGTACTTC
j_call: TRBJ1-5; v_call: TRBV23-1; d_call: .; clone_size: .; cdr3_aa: CASSQSSYQPQHF; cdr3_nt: TGCGCCAGCAGTCAATCCTCTTATCAGCCCCAGCATTTT
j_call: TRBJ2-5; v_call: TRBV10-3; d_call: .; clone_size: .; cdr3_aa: CAISSDSRQETQYF; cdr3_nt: TGTGCCATCAGCTCCGACAGTCGGCAAGAGACCCAGTACTTC
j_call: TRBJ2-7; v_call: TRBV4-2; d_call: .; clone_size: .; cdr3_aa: CASSQGEYEQYF; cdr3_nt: TGTGCCAGCAGCCAAGGCGAATACGAGCAGTACTTC
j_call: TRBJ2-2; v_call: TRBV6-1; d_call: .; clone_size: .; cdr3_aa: CASQQQGNTGELFF; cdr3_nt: TGTGCCAGCCAACAACAGGGGAACACCGGGGAGCTGTTTTTT
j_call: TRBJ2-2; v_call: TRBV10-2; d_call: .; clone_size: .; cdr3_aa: CASRQLRGNVGELFF; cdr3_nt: TGCGCCAGCAGGCAATTAAGGGGTAATGTCGGGGAGCTGTTTTTT
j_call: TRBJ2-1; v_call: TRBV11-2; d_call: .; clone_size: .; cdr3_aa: CASSLDRSGYNEQFF; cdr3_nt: TGTGCCAGCAGCTTAGATCGATCGGGATACAATGAGCAGTTCTTC
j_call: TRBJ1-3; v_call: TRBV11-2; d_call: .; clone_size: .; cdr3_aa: CASSLGAGNTIYF; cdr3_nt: TGTGCCAGCAGCTTAGGGGCCGGAAACACCATATATTTT
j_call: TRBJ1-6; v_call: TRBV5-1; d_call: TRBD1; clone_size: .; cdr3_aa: CASRTGGVNSPLHF; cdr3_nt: TGCGCCAGCAGAACAGGGGGCGTGAATTCACCCCTCCACTTT
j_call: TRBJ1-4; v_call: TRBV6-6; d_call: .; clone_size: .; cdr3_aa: CASSYRSAEKLFF; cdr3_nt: TGTGCCAGCAGTTACCGAAGCGCGGAAAAACTGTTTTTT
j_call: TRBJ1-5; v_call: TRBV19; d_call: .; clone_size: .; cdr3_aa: CASGLTRLPNQPQHF; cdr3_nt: TGTGCCTCAGGACTGACCCGACTACCAAATCAGCCCCAGCATTTT
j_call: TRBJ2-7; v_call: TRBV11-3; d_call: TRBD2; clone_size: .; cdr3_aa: CANTSGPPYEQYF; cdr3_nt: TGTGCCAACACTAGCGGGCCCCCCTACGAGCAGTACTTC
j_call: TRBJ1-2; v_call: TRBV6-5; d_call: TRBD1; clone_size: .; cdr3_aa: CASRDPTGLGYGYTF; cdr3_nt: TGTGCCAGCAGGGACCCGACAGGGTTAGGCTATGGCTACACCTTC
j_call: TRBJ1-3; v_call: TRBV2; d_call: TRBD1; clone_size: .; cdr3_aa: CASSEQGAYGNTIYF; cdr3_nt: TGTGCCAGCAGTGAACAGGGGGCCTACGGAAACACCATATATTTT
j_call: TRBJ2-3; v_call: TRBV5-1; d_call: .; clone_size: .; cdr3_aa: CASSSGSGYTDTQYF; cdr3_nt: TGCGCCAGCAGCTCCGGAAGCGGATACACAGATACGCAGTATTTT
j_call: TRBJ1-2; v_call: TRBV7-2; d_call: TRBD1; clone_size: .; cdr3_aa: CASSSPGTDGGYTF; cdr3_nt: TGTGCCAGCAGCTCCCCCGGGACAGATGGTGGCTACACCTTC
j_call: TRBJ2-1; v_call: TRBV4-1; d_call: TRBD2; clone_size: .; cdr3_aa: CASSQRTSGIYNEQFF; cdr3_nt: TGCGCCAGCAGCCAACGGACTAGCGGGATCTACAATGAGCAGTTCTTC
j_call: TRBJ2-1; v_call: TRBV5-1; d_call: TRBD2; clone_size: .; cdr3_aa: CASTVGLASFHEQFF; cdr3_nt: TGCGCCAGCACCGTCGGACTAGCATCGTTCCATGAGCAGTTCTTC
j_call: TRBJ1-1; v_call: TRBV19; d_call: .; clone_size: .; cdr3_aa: CASSSQGKAFF; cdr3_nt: TGTGCCAGTAGTTCACAGGGAAAAGCTTTCTTT
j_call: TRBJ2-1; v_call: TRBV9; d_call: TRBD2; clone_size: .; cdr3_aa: CASRRGREYNEQFF; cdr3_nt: TGTGCCAGCAGACGAGGGAGGGAATACAATGAGCAGTTCTTC
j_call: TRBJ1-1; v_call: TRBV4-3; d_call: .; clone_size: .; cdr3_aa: CASRQAQLNTEAFF; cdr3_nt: TGCGCCAGCAGACAGGCACAGTTGAACACTGAAGCTTTCTTT